The 26 T cell receptor beta chains presented below share a single source sample, sequenced in a study of read filtering for tumor transcriptome and immune sequencing (dated by TCRdb to about 2020). Data came from an Illumina HiSeq 4000. TCR libraries were constructed from 400 to 500 ng RNA using the Immunoverse kit, and molecular barcoded adaptors covering alpha/delta and beta/gamma chains were employed. TCRdb reanalyzed the raw reads on its own, using fastp at Q25 for trimming and MiXCR for clone calling, and kept in-frame beta chains. Each entry is one CDR3 protein sequence, shown with its most common DNA and genes. The sample contains under 150,000 distinct CDR3 sequences, about 12% of them found a single time. The top ten constitute around 8.3% of the sample. Sequencing was carried out using a population of CD138-negative cells sorted from bone marrow. Read against the paper, the sample's cell subset or site label means: bone marrow mononuclear cells depleted of CD138+ plasma/myeloma cells by negative magnetic selection. These receptors all stem from a donor over 35 with multiple myeloma.

This clonotype showed up many times. The rearrangement joins TRBV20-1 to TRBJ2-7; D is perhaps TRBD1 (7 bases). The CDR3 consists of 14 residues. Trimming left V 2 bases short and J 0 bases short, with 11 bases between. The germline V gene has CDR1 DFQATT and CDR2 SNEGSKA (reference sequence). CDR3 sequence (DNA): TGCAGTGCTAGAAGGCGGGACAGCTCCTACGAGCAGTACTTC. Amino acids: CSARRRDSSYEQYF.

The table lists this clonotype with many counts. This chain links TRBV5-1 with TRBJ2-7, with a possible D match to TRBD2 (5 bases). The CDR3 loop spans 15 amino acids. V dropped 4 bases and J dropped 2 bases, with 16 bases sitting between them. The germline V gene has CDR1 SGHRS and CDR2 YFSETQ. The CDR3 region has the DNA TGCGCCAGCAGCCCGGCCTACGGAGGTCCCTACGAGCAGTACTTC. As protein: CASSPAYGGPYEQYF.

This clonotype was detected ten times or more. The chain combines TRBV3-1 with TRBJ1-1; no firm D call. Trimming shortened V by 2 bases and J by 0 bases, and 10 bases separated the two germline ends. This CDR3 spans 15 amino acids. Per germline, CDR1 LGHDT and CDR2 YNNKEL (reference sequence). The CDR3 DNA sequence: TGTGCCAGCAGCCAAACCGTTTCCATGAACACTGAAGCTTTCTTT. It translates to CASSQTVSMNTEAFF.

In the case of this clonotype: Lacking the conserved final phenylalanine or tryptophan, this CDR3 likely reflects a read error. The rearrangement links TRBV7-1 to TRBJ2-1; TRBD1 agrees at 8 bases. TRBV7-1 is sorted into the ORF group, with uncertain function. With V trimmed by 4 bases and J by 10 bases, 9 bases remained unmatched. CDR3 length: 14 amino acids. The CDR3 protein is CASSYGTGAYEQFL. CDR3 DNA: TGTGCCAGCAGCTACGGGACAGGTGCCTACGAGCAGTTCCTC.

A note on this clonotype: A much larger clone lies one base from this, so it may be a read error. V is TRBV6-2 or TRBV6-3 and J is TRBJ2-5; 7 bases line up with TRBD1. The CDR3 totals 15 residues. Per germline, CDR1 MNHEY and CDR2 SVGEGT. CDR3 protein: CASSYEGTAQETQCF. The CDR3 DNA is TGTGCCAGCAGTTACGAGGGGACAGCACAAGAGACCCAGTGCTTC.

This clonotype appeared a single time. The germline gene is not matched at one end of the junction; a read error may be the cause. The V and J genes are TRBV24-1 and TRBJ2-5; D may be TRBD1 (6 bases). This CDR3 has 15 residues. Germline CDR1 reads KGHDR; CDR2 reads SFDVKD. CDR3 residues: CATSNLGQHGETQYF. Written as DNA, the CDR3 is TGTGCCACCAGTAATTTGGGACAACATGGCGAGACCCAGTACTTC.

This clonotype was found many times. The chain's CDR3 is CSVVPTGTTGYEQYF. The CDR3 DNA follows: TGCAGCGTTGTACCGACAGGTACTACCGGCTACGAGCAGTACTTC. The chain employs TRBV29-1 and TRBJ2-7, with D perhaps matching TRBD1 (6 bases). Trimming stripped 4 bases from V and 3 bases from J, with 19 bases between. Per germline, CDR1 SQVTM and CDR2 ANQGSEA. The CDR3 length is 15 residues.

The rearrangement joins TRBV20-1 to TRBJ2-3; 7 nucleotides agree with TRBD1. This CDR3 has 14 amino acids. CDR1 is DFQATT, CDR2 SNEGSKA, per germline (reference sequence). The ends lost 7 bases at V and 0 bases at J; junction bases unmatched: 7. CDR3 loop: CSGVRDSSTDTQYF. The CDR3 nucleotides read TGCAGTGGTGTCCGGGACAGCAGCACAGATACGCAGTATTTT.

Note on this clonotype: This may stem from a read error, because a much larger clone lies one nucleotide away. The V call is TRBV20-1, the J call TRBJ2-7; TRBD2 matches 11 bases. In germline, CDR1 is DFQATT, CDR2 SNEGSKA (reference sequence). This CDR3 has 17 residues. The CDR3 nucleotides read TGCAGTGCAAGCGGGGTGTTAGCGGGAGGGCCCTCCCACGAGCAGTACTTC. Its translation is CSASGVLAGGPSHEQYF.

This clonotype was found many times. The chain carries TRBV29-1 and TRBJ1-1; D might be TRBD1 (6 bases). The CDR3 totals 14 residues. CDR1 SQVTM and CDR2 ANQGSEA come from the germline V gene. V was trimmed by 3 bases and J by 8 bases, leaving 19 bases between them. CDR3 sequence reads: CSVEADRLRGEAFF. CDR3 sequence (DNA): TGCAGCGTTGAGGCCGACAGGTTGAGGGGAGAAGCTTTCTTT.

This clonotype was recorded at least ten times. The gene calls are TRBV29-1 and TRBJ2-2, with D perhaps TRBD2 (6 bases). V shed 4 bases and J shed 4 bases, with 10 bases lying between them. Germline assignment: CDR1 SQVTM and CDR2 ANQGSEA. This CDR3 has 13 residues. CDR3 sequence reads: CSVVGGSTGELFF. The CDR3 region has the DNA TGCAGCGTTGTGGGGGGAAGCACCGGGGAGCTGTTTTTT.

This clonotype was detected many times. The chain recombines TRBV29-1 with TRBJ2-1, with 8 bases aligning to TRBD2. After removal of 1 base from V and 1 base from J, the junction contained 3 bases not matched to a gene. The germline V gene has CDR1 SQVTM and CDR2 ANQGSEA. The CDR3 extends over 15 amino acids. The CDR3 loop is CSVEGGRTSYNEQFF. The CDR3 DNA reads as TGCAGCGTTGAAGGCGGGAGGACGTCCTACAATGAGCAGTTCTTC.

This clonotype came up many times. This chain joins TRBV7-9 and TRBJ2-3, with TRBD2 identical over 10 bases. The CDR3 extends over 16 amino acids. V lost 4 bases, J lost 6 bases, and 10 bases stayed unmatched. Per germline, CDR1 SEHNR and CDR2 FQNEAQ (reference sequence). Written as DNA, the CDR3 is TGTGCCAGCAGCTCCCGACTAGCGGGCGGCGTGGATACGCAGTATTTT. This encodes CASSSRLAGGVDTQYF.

This clonotype was counted only a few times. The germline gene is not matched at one end of the junction; a read error may be the cause. This chain uses TRBV5-6 with TRBJ1-6; D uncertain. Germline V gene sequence: CDR1 SGHDT, CDR2 YYEEEE. The CDR3 runs to 15 residues. The CDR3 here is CASSPDGRYDSPLHF. CDR3 coding DNA: TGTGCCAGCAGTCCGGACGGACGCTATGATTCACCCCTCCACTTT.

The V gene is TRBV5-1, the J gene TRBJ1-1; TRBD1 agrees at 7 bases. Trimming at V came to 3 bases and at J to 1 base, leaving 3 bases not matched to a gene. Per the germline V gene, CDR1 is SGHRS and CDR2 is YFSETQ. The CDR3 length is 14 residues. As DNA, the CDR3 is TGCGCCAGCAGCTACCAGGGGGAGAACACTGAAGCTTTCTTT. This codes for CASSYQGENTEAFF. The full variable domain, rest sourced from reference TRBV5-1 and TRBJ1-1, is KAGVTQTPRYLIKTRGQQVTLSCSPISGHRSVSWYQQTPGQGLQFLFEYFSETQRNKGNFPGRFSGRQFSNSRSEMNVSTLELGDSALYLCASSYQGENTEAFFGQGTRLTVV.

V usage is TRBV20-1 and J usage is TRBJ2-7; 11 bases fit TRBD2. After removal of 6 bases from V and 6 bases from J, the junction contained 13 bases not matched to a gene. This CDR3 region has 15 residues. Germline V gene lookup returns CDR1 DFQATT and CDR2 SNEGSKA (reference sequence). The CDR3 here is CSAARPLAGVVEQYF. The CDR3 nucleotides are TGCAGTGCCGCAAGGCCACTAGCGGGAGTGGTCGAGCAGTACTTC.

This clonotype appeared many times. The J gene is TRBJ2-3, the V gene TRBV20-1; 8 nucleotides match TRBD2. V lost 5 bases, J lost 2 bases, and 6 bases stayed unmatched. Germline CDR1 reads DFQATT; CDR2 reads SNEGSKA (reference sequence). This CDR3 comprises 14 residues. For the CDR3, the DNA is TGCAGTGCTGATAGCGGGATGAACACAGATACGCAGTATTTT. Its protein is CSADSGMNTDTQYF.

This clonotype was recorded at least ten times. The chain joins TRBV24-1 to TRBJ2-1; D is ambiguous. V shed 2 bases and J shed 4 bases, with 14 bases lying between them. CDR1 and CDR2 (germline): KGHDR, SFDVKD. This CDR3 has 16 residues. The CDR3 nucleotides are TGTGCCACCAGTGATTCGGCCAGATACTTTTACAATGAGCAGTTCTTC. It translates to CATSDSARYFYNEQFF.

In the case of this clonotype: A read error is possible here, since a much larger clone lies one base away. This sequence joins TRBV24-1 and TRBJ2-1, with D maybe TRBD2 (5 bases). Germline values: CDR1 KGHDR, CDR2 SFDVKD. CDR3 length: 14 residues. The CDR3 bases are TGTGCCACCGGTGATTTGGACTCGGGGAATGAGCAGTTCTTC. Protein product: CATGDLDSGNEQFF.

This clonotype was seen at least ten times. The rearrangement joins TRBV7-9 to TRBJ1-1; D uncertain. V was clipped by 1 base and J by 3 bases, with 9 bases between them. The CDR3 contains 14 residues. CDR1 is SEHNR and CDR2 is FQNEAQ in the germline V gene (reference sequence). In DNA, the CDR3 is TGTGCCAGCAGCTTAGGGACCGAGTACACTGAAGCTTTCTTT. It is translated as CASSLGTEYTEAFF. Supplemented by reference TRBV7-9 and TRBJ1-1, the full variable domain reads DTGVSQNPRHKITKRGQNVTFRCDPISEHNRLYWYRQTLGQGPEFLTYFQNEAQLEKSRLLSDRFSAERPKGSFSTLEIQRTEQGDSAMYLCASSLGTEYTEAFFGQGTRLTVV.

This clonotype was recorded many times. This sequence joins TRBV29-1 and TRBJ2-3; no reliable D call. Germline values: CDR1 SQVTM, CDR2 ANQGSEA. CDR3 length: 12 residues. Trimming removed 4 bases from V and 2 bases from J, with 7 bases in between. The CDR3 loop is CSVVQNTDTQYF. The CDR3 DNA sequence: TGCAGCGTTGTTCAGAACACAGATACGCAGTATTTT.

In this sample, this clonotype turned up many times. V usage is TRBV7-3 and J usage is TRBJ1-1; D perhaps matches TRBD1 (5 bases). This CDR3 is 14 amino acids long. The V end was cut by 5 bases, the J end by 4 bases, with 14 bases between. CDR1 is SGHTA and CDR2 is FQGTGA in the germline V gene. The DNA of the CDR3 is TGTGCCAGCAGCCGCAGTGGGGGTCGCACTGAAGCTTTCTTT. Encoded protein: CASSRSGGRTEAFF.

This clonotype occurred many times. This chain links TRBV6-5 with TRBJ2-2; 9 bases map to TRBD1. Germline CDR1 is MNHEY and CDR2 is SVGAGI. The CDR3 is 15 residues long. V dropped 4 bases and J dropped 5; count of bases not matched to a gene: 5. For the CDR3, the DNA is TGTGCCAGCAGTTGGACAGGGGAGAGAACCGGGGAGCTGTTTTTT. As protein: CASSWTGERTGELFF.

The sample holds many counts of this clonotype. The chain uses TRBV7-9 and TRBJ2-7, with unresolved D. The V end lost 5 bases, the J end lost 2 bases, and 7 bases lay between the germline ends. The germline CDR1 and CDR2 sequences are SEHNR and FQNEAQ (reference sequence). CDR3 size: 12 residues. The CDR3 DNA follows: TGTGCCAGCAGCCCGTTTACCTACGAGCAGTACTTC. This sequence encodes CASSPFTYEQYF.

This clonotype has only a few counts. The chain joins TRBV19 to TRBJ1-1, with D unclear. The CDR3 totals 15 residues. The V and J ends lost 3 bases and 0 bases respectively, with 11 bases between them. Looked up from germline, CDR1 is LNHDA and CDR2 is SQIVND (reference sequence). For the CDR3, the DNA is TGTGCCAGTAGTATCCAAGAAAGGGTGAACACTGAAGCTTTCTTT. This sequence encodes CASSIQERVNTEAFF.

This clonotype was recorded many times. One end of the junction varies from germline; a read error may be responsible. CDR3 sequence (DNA): TGCAGCGTTGTATTTGAGGGGGGCAACCAGCCCCAGCATTTT. Its protein is CSVVFEGGNQPQHF. The chain recombines TRBV29-1 with TRBJ1-5; tentative D call: TRBD1 (6 bases). Germline CDR1 and CDR2: SQVTM and ANQGSEA. CDR3 length: 14 amino acids.